Listed below are T cell receptor beta chains from one sample, sequenced in a study of molecular identifiers for immune sequencing clone quantification. Each CDR3 protein gets one entry after TCRdb re-called the PCR reads with MiXCR. The profile shows about 630,000 distinct CDR3 sequences, roughly 23% of them singletons. The sequenced sample was naive CD8+ T cells from blood, with Jurkat cell RNA spiked in. The receptors shown here come from a human donor in good health. Some libraries in this study had Jurkat cell RNA spiked in. The CDR3 runs from the conserved cysteine through the conserved F or W. The D gene is left open where the match is weak. Size is stated for part of the rows, as once, few or many counts, or as a class when the clone is expanded.

V gene	J gene	D gene	clone size	CDR3 protein	CDR3 DNA
TRBV3-1	TRBJ2-3	TRBD1	few	CASSQGDRAITDTQYF	TGTGCCAGCAGCCAAGGTGACAGGGCCATCACAGATACGCAGTATTTT
TRBV6-2/TRBV6-3	TRBJ2-3	-	many	CASSPSSWGGTDTQYF	TGTGCCAGCAGTCCCTCTTCGTGGGGGGGCACAGATACGCAGTATTTT
TRBV20-1	TRBJ1-5	-	-	CSAGDFPGQPQHF	TGCAGTGCTGGGGACTTTCCAGGCCAGCCCCAGCATTTT
TRBV12-3/TRBV12-4	TRBJ2-3	-	many	CASSFDSTDTQYF	TGTGCCAGCAGTTTTGACAGCACAGATACGCAGTATTTT
TRBV5-4	TRBJ2-7	-	few	CASSLSVLREQYF	TGTGCCAGCAGCTTGAGCGTGTTGCGCGAGCAGTACTTC
TRBV30	TRBJ2-7	TRBD1	-	CAWSVDRDAQYF	TGTGCCTGGAGTGTGGACAGGGACGCGCAGTACTTC
TRBV28	TRBJ1-1	TRBD1	-	CASSLHRGRSEAFF	TGTGCCAGCAGTTTACACAGGGGGAGATCTGAAGCTTTCTTT
TRBV11-2	TRBJ2-4	TRBD2	-	CASSSSGTKNTQYF	TGTGCCAGCAGCTCGAGCGGGACCAAAAACACTCAGTACTTC
TRBV7-6	TRBJ2-2	-	-	CASSPVGSSGELFF	TGTGCCAGCAGCCCAGTTGGCAGTTCCGGGGAGCTGTTTTTT
TRBV6-2/TRBV6-3	TRBJ2-1	TRBD2	few	CASRNGLAGEQFF	TGTGCCAGCAGAAACGGACTAGCGGGGGAGCAGTTCTTC
TRBV10-3	TRBJ2-3	TRBD2	few	CAISEDMSAGGWGTDTQYF	TGTGCCATCAGTGAGGACATGTCGGCGGGGGGTTGGGGCACAGATACGCAGTATTTT
TRBV2	TRBJ1-5	-	many	CASSDADQPQHF	TGTGCCAGCAGTGACGCCGATCAGCCCCAGCATTTT
TRBV7-2	TRBJ2-1	-	few	CASSLAGGPRSYNEQFF	TGTGCCAGCAGCTTAGCGGGGGGCCCCCGCTCCTACAATGAGCAGTTCTTC
TRBV7-9	TRBJ2-1	-	-	CASSLPGGGDEQFF	TGTGCCAGCAGCTTACCTGGTGGAGGGGATGAGCAGTTCTTC
TRBV27	TRBJ2-6	TRBD1	-	CASSRQGYSGANVLTF	TGTGCCAGCAGCCGACAGGGGTACTCTGGGGCCAACGTCCTGACTTTC
TRBV15	TRBJ1-3	-	-	CATRGISGNTIYF	TGTGCCACCAGGGGGATATCTGGAAACACCATATATTTT